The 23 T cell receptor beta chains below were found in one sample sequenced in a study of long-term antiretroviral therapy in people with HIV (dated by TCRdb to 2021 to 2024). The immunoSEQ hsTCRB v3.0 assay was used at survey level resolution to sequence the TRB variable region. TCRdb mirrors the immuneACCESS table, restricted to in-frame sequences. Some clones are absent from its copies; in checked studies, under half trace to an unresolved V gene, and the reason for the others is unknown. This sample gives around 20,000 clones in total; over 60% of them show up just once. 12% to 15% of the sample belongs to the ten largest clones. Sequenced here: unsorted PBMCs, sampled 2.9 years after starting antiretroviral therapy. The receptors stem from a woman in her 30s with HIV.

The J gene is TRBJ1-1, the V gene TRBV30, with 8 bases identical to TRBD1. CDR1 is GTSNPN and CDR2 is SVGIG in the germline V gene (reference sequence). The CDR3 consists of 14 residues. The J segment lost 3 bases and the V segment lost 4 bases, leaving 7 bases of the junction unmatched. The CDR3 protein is CAWNPGGRYTEAFF. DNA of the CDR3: TGTGCCTGGAACCCAGGGGGCAGGTACACTGAAGCTTTCTTT.

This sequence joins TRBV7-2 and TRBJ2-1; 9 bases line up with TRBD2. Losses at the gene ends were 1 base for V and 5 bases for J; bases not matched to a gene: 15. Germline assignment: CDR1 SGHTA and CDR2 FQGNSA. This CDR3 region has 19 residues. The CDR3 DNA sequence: TGTGCCAGCAGCTTAGGCTGGTTGGAGGTAGGCGGGGGGGACAATGAGCAGTTCTTC. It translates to CASSLGWLEVGGGDNEQFF.

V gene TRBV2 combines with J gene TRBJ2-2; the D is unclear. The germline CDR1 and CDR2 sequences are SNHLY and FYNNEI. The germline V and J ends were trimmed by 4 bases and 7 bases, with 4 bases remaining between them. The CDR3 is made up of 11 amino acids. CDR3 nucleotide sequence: TGTGCCAGCAGTGTCCGCGGGGAGCTGTTTTTT. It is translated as CASSVRGELFF.

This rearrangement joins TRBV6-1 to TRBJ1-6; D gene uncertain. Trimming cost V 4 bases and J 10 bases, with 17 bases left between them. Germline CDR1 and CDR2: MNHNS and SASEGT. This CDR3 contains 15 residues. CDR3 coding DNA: TGTGCCAGCAGTGTTATTGGGCTTGCTGGGTCACCCCTCCACTTT. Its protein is CASSVIGLAGSPLHF.

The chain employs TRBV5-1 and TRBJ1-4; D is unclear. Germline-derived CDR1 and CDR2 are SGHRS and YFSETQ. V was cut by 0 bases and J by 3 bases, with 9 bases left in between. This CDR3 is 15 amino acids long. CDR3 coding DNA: TGCGCCAGCAGCTTGGATGGACGGTCTAATGAAAAACTGTTTTTT. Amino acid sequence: CASSLDGRSNEKLFF. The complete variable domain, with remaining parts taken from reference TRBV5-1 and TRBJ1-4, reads KAGVTQTPRYLIKTRGQQVTLSCSPISGHRSVSWYQQTPGQGLQFLFEYFSETQRNKGNFPGRFSGRQFSNSRSEMNVSTLELGDSALYLCASSLDGRSNEKLFFGSGTQLSVL.

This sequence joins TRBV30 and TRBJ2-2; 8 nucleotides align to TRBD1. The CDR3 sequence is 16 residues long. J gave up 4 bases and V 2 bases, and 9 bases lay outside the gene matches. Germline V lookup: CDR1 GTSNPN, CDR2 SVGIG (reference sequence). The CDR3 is CAWSRSGGVSTGELFF. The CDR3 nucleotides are TGTGCCTGGAGTCGATCAGGGGGCGTTAGCACCGGGGAGCTGTTTTTT.

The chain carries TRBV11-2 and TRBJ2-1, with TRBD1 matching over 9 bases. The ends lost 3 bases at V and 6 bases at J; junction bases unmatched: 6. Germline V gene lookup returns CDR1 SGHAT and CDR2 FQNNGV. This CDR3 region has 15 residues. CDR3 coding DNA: TGTGCCAGCAGCTTGGGACAGGGCTTCGGCAATGAGCAGTTCTTC. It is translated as CASSLGQGFGNEQFF. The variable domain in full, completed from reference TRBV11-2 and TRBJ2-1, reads EAGVAQSPRYKIIEKRQSVAFWCNPISGHATLYWYQQILGQGPKLLIQFQNNGVVDDSQLPKDRFSAERLKGVDSTLKIQPAKLEDSAVYLCASSLGQGFGNEQFFGPGTRLTVL.

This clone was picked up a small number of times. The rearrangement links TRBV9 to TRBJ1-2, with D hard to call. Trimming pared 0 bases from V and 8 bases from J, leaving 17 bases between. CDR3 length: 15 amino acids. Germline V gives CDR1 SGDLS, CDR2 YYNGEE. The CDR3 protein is CASSVEAAGPGGYTF. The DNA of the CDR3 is TGTGCCAGCAGCGTAGAGGCTGCAGGTCCGGGGGGCTACACCTTC.

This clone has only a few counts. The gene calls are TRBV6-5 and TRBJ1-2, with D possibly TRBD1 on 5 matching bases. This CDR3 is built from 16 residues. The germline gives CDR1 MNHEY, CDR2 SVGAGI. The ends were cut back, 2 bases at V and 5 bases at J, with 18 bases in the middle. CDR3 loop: CASSYDGSGRGYGYTF. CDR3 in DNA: TGTGCCAGCAGTTACGATGGTTCAGGGAGGGGATATGGCTACACCTTC.

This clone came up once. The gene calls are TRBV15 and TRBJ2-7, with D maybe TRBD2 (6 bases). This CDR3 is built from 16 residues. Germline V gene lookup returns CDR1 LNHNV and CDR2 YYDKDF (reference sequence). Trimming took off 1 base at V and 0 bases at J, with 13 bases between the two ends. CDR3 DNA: TGTGCCACCAGCAGAGGGGGGTGGGGGGTCTCCTACGAGCAGTACGTC. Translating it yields CATSRGGWGVSYEQYV.

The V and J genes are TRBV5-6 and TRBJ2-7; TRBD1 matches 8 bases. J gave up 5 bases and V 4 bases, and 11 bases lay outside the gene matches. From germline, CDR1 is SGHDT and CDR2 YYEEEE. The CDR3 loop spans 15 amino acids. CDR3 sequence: CASSPWTGSVNEQYF. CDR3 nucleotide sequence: TGTGCCAGCAGCCCGTGGACAGGGTCGGTCAACGAGCAGTACTTC. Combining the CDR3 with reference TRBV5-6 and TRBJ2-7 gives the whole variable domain DAGVTQSPTHLIKTRGQQVTLRCSPKSGHDTVSWYQQALGQGPQFIFQYYEEEERQRGNFPDRFSGHQFPNYSSELNVNALLLGDSALYLCASSPWTGSVNEQYFGPGTRLTVT.

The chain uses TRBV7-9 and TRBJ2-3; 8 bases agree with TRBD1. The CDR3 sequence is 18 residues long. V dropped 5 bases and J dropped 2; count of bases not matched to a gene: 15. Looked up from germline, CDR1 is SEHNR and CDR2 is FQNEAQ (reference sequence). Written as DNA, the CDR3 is TGTGCCAGCAGCGGACGAGATCAGGGGGCGCTACTCACAGATACGCAGTATTTT. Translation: CASSGRDQGALLTDTQYF. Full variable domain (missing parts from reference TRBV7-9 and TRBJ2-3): DTGVSQNPRHKITKRGQNVTFRCDPISEHNRLYWYRQTLGQGPEFLTYFQNEAQLEKSRLLSDRFSAERPKGSFSTLEIQRTEQGDSAMYLCASSGRDQGALLTDTQYFGPGTRLTVL.

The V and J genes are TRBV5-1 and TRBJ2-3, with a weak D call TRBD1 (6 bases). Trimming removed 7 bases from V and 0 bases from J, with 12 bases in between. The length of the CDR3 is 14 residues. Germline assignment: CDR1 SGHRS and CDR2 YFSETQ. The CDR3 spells CASRRTASTDTQYF. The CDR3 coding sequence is TGCGCCAGCCGACGGACAGCTAGCACAGATACGCAGTATTTT.

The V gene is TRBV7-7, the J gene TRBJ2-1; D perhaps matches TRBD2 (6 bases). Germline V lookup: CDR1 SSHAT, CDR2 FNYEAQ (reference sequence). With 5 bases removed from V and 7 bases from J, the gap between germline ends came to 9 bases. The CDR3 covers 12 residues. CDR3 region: CASSPSGNEQFF. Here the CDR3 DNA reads TGTGCCAGCAGCCCGAGCGGGAATGAGCAGTTCTTC.

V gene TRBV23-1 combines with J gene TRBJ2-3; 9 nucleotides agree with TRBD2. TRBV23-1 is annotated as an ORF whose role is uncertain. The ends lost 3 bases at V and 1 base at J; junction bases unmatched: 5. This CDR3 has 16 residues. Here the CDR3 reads CASSQRGGGGTDTQYF. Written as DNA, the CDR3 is TGCGCCAGCAGTCAGCGGGGGGGAGGAGGCACAGATACGCAGTATTTT.

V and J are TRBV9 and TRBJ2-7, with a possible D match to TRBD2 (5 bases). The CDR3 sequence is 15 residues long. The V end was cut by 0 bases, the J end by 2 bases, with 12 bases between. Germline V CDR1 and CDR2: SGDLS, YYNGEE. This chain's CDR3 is CASSVAAGSTYEQYF. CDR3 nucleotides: TGTGCCAGCAGCGTAGCTGCGGGCAGCACCTACGAGCAGTACTTC.

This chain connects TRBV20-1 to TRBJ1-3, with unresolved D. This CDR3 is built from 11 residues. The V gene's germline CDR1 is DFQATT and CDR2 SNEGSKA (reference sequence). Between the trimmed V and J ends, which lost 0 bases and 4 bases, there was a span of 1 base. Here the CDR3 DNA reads TGCAGTGCTAGAGAGGGAAACACCATATATTTT. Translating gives CSAREGNTIYF.

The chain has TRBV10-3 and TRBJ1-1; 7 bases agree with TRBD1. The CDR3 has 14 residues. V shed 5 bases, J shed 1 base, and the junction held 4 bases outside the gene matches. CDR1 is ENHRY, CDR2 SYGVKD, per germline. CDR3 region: CAISLGQKNTEAFF. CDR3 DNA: TGTGCCATCAGTTTGGGACAGAAGAACACTGAAGCTTTCTTT.

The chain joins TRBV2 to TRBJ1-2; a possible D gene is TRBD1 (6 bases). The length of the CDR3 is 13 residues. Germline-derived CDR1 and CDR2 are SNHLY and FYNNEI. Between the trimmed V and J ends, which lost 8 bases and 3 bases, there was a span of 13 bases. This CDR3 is CASGGGADYGYTF. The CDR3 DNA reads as TGTGCCAGCGGTGGGGGGGCTGACTATGGCTACACCTTC.

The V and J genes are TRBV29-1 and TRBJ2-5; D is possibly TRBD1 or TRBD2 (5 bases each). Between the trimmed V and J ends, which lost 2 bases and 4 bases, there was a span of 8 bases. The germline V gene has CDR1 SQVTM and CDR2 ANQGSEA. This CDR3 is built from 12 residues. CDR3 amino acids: CSVEQGVETQYF. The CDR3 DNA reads TGCAGCGTTGAACAGGGAGTAGAGACCCAGTACTTC.

CDR3 residues: CASSPSVAGSEQYV. For the CDR3, the DNA is TGTGCCAGCTCACCCTCGGTAGCGGGATCCGAGCAGTACGTC. The gene calls are TRBV18 and TRBJ2-7; 8 bases line up with TRBD2. The J segment lost 6 bases and the V segment lost 3 bases, leaving 7 bases of the junction unmatched. Germline values: CDR1 KGHSH, CDR2 LQKENI. This CDR3 has 14 residues.

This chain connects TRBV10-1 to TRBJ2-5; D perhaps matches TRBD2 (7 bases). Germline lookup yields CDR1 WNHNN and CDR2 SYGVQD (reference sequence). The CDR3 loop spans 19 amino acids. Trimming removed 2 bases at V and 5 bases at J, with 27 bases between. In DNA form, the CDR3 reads TGCGCCAGCAGTGAGCTTATTCGGGGGGCGGGGGACCCCAGGGAGACCCAGTACTTC. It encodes CASSELIRGAGDPRETQYF.

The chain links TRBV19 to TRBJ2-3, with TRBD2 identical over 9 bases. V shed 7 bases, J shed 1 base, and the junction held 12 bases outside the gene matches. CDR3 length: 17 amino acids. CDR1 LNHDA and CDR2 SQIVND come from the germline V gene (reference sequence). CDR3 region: CASTPKGPSGGTDTQYF. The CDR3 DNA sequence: TGTGCCAGTACCCCCAAGGGTCCTAGCGGGGGCACAGATACGCAGTATTTT. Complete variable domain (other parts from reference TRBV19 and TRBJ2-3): DGGITQSPKYLFRKEGQNVTLSCEQNLNHDAMYWYRQDPGQGLRLIYYSQIVNDFQKGDIAEGYSVSREKKESFPLTVTSAQKNPTAFYLCASTPKGPSGGTDTQYFGPGTRLTVL.